What follows is one T cell receptor (beta chain) and its context. This sample is part of a study of blood T cell repertoires in COVID-19. About the research overall: Researchers got acute and convalescent COVID-19 samples from the United States, Italy and Spain. In each case, the material was cDNA or gDNA derived from T cells, B-cell-depleted T cells, or PBMCs.

This CDR3 has 18 residues. Looked up from germline, CDR1 is LGHDT and CDR2 is YNNKEL (reference sequence). Germline trimming cut 2 bases from V and 1 base from J; bases unmatched to any gene: 8. Some clones are missing from TCRdb's copy, which holds only in-frame ones; the method was immunoSEQ multiplex PCR. Altogether about 150,000 clones are present, 88% being singletons, with the ten largest covering 2.3%. This sequence was found in a human donor in a cohort sampled during active COVID-19. Source material: peripheral blood. The chain links TRBV3-1 (or the pseudogene TRBV3-2) to TRBJ2-3, with 11 bases that match TRBD2. Here the CDR3 reads CASSQPLLAGVGTDTQYF. CDR3 DNA: TGTGCCAGCAGCCAACCGTTACTAGCGGGAGTCGGCACAGATACGCAGTATTTT.